Listed below are T cell receptor beta chains from one sample, sequenced in a study of blood T cell repertoires in COVID-19. Generated by immunoSEQ multiplex PCR, the TCRdb table keeps only in-frame clones and is missing some. Among roughly 350,000 clones listed, approximately 88% were seen once. Sequencing was performed on peripheral blood. The receptors were sampled from a woman aged 45-60 years with active or convalescent COVID-19. Both conserved end residues are part of each CDR3. A D gene is named only where the DNA matches it firmly. Where a row states a size, it is once, few, many or the class of an expanded clone; other rows omit it.

j_gene: TRBJ2-1; d_gene: TRBD2; v_gene: TRBV3-1/TRBV3-2; abundance: NA; len: 16; CDR3nt: TGTGCCAGCAGCCAAGATCTTCTAGCGGGGGGACTTGAGCAGTTCTTC; CDR3aa: CASSQDLLAGGLEQFF
j_gene: TRBJ1-3; d_gene: NA; v_gene: TRBV4-3; abundance: once; len: 22; CDR3nt: TGCGCCAGCAGCCAAGTTAGGCAAGTAAGCGGTCCGGACAGAGCCTCTGGAAACACCATATATTTT; CDR3aa: CASSQVRQVSGPDRASGNTIYF
j_gene: TRBJ2-3; d_gene: TRBD1; v_gene: TRBV19; abundance: once; len: 17; CDR3nt: TGTGCCAGTAGTAGCGGGACAGGGGGACCTGGCACAGATACGCAGTATTTT; CDR3aa: CASSSGTGGPGTDTQYF
j_gene: TRBJ2-2; d_gene: NA; v_gene: TRBV5-1; abundance: NA; len: 14; CDR3nt: TGCGCCAGCAGCGTACAGGACCGCACCGGGGAGCTGTTTTTT; CDR3aa: CASSVQDRTGELFF
j_gene: TRBJ1-5; d_gene: TRBD1; v_gene: TRBV28; abundance: NA; len: 15; CDR3nt: TGTGCCAGCAGTTTTGGGGACAGGAGCAATCAGCCCCAGCATTTT; CDR3aa: CASSFGDRSNQPQHF
j_gene: TRBJ2-3; d_gene: TRBD2; v_gene: TRBV29-1; abundance: NA; len: 15; CDR3nt: TGCAGCGTGGGATCCGGGAGGTCGAGCACAGATACGCAGTATTTT; CDR3aa: CSVGSGRSSTDTQYF
j_gene: TRBJ1-2; d_gene: NA; v_gene: TRBV19; abundance: few; len: 12; CDR3nt: TGTGCCAGTAGTATCCCAGGGAATGGCTACACCTTC; CDR3aa: CASSIPGNGYTF
j_gene: TRBJ2-7; d_gene: TRBD1; v_gene: TRBV29-1; abundance: few; len: 12; CDR3nt: TGCAGCGTTGGGACAGGGAAGGGCGAGCAGTACTTC; CDR3aa: CSVGTGKGEQYF
j_gene: TRBJ2-4; d_gene: NA; v_gene: TRBV29-1; abundance: NA; len: 14; CDR3nt: TGCAGCGTTGAGAACGGGGGAACCAAAAACATTCAGTACTTC; CDR3aa: CSVENGGTKNIQYF
j_gene: TRBJ1-3; d_gene: NA; v_gene: TRBV7-9; abundance: NA; len: 13; CDR3nt: TGTGCCAGCAGCAGAGACTCTGGAAACACCATATATTTT; CDR3aa: CASSRDSGNTIYF
j_gene: TRBJ1-1; d_gene: NA; v_gene: TRBV4-1; abundance: NA; len: 15; CDR3nt: TGCGCCAGCAGCCCCTGGGGGGGCGAGAACACTGAAGCTTTCTTT; CDR3aa: CASSPWGGENTEAFF
j_gene: TRBJ2-7; d_gene: TRBD2; v_gene: TRBV28; abundance: NA; len: 18; CDR3nt: TGTGCCAGCAGTCTCGCCACTAGCGGGAGGGCCTTAGCCTACGAGCAGTACTTC; CDR3aa: CASSLATSGRALAYEQYF
j_gene: TRBJ1-1; d_gene: NA; v_gene: TRBV29-1; abundance: NA; len: 12; CDR3nt: TGCAGCGTGGATAGGGGAGGGACTGAAGCTTTCTTT; CDR3aa: CSVDRGGTEAFF
j_gene: TRBJ2-7; d_gene: NA; v_gene: TRBV7-2; abundance: NA; len: 12; CDR3nt: TGTGCCAGCAGCCAGATCTCCTACGAGCAGTACTTC; CDR3aa: CASSQISYEQYF
j_gene: TRBJ2-7; d_gene: TRBD1; v_gene: TRBV2; abundance: few; len: 12; CDR3nt: TGTGCCAGCAGGGGACAGGGGGCCGAGCAGTACTTC; CDR3aa: CASRGQGAEQYF
j_gene: TRBJ2-1; d_gene: TRBD2; v_gene: TRBV7-2; abundance: NA; len: 14; CDR3nt: TGTGCCAGCAGCTTAAGCGGGGGGGCAAGTGAGCAGTTCTTC; CDR3aa: CASSLSGGASEQFF
j_gene: TRBJ2-3; d_gene: TRBD2; v_gene: TRBV6-5; abundance: NA; len: 16; CDR3nt: TGTGCCAGCAGTTACTCTGGGGGGGGAGTCACAGATACGCAGTATTTT; CDR3aa: CASSYSGGGVTDTQYF
j_gene: TRBJ1-5; d_gene: NA; v_gene: TRBV14; abundance: once; len: 13; CDR3nt: TGTGCCAGCAGCGCAGACGGGAATCAGCCCCAGCATTTT; CDR3aa: CASSADGNQPQHF
j_gene: TRBJ1-1; d_gene: NA; v_gene: TRBV7-2; abundance: NA; len: 14; CDR3nt: TGTGCCAGCAGCTTAGCGTTAGGACAGACTGAAGCTTTCTTT; CDR3aa: CASSLALGQTEAFF
j_gene: TRBJ2-3; d_gene: NA; v_gene: TRBV27; abundance: NA; len: 15; CDR3nt: TGTGCCAGCAGTTTCGACTACCAGCGCACAGATACGCAGTATTTT; CDR3aa: CASSFDYQRTDTQYF
j_gene: TRBJ2-3; d_gene: TRBD2; v_gene: TRBV30; abundance: NA; len: 15; CDR3nt: TGTGCCTGGACTCTTAGCGGGGGAAGCACAGATACGCAGTATTTT; CDR3aa: CAWTLSGGSTDTQYF
j_gene: TRBJ1-1; d_gene: NA; v_gene: TRBV30; abundance: NA; len: 14; CDR3nt: TGTGCCTGGAGCCGTCGGGGAATGAACACTGAAGCTTTCTTT; CDR3aa: CAWSRRGMNTEAFF
j_gene: TRBJ1-3; d_gene: NA; v_gene: TRBV25-1; abundance: NA; len: 15; CDR3nt: TGTGCCAGCGAGGCCTGGGGCAGCTCTGGAAACACCATATATTTT; CDR3aa: CASEAWGSSGNTIYF
j_gene: TRBJ1-1; d_gene: NA; v_gene: TRBV6-5; abundance: NA; len: 12; CDR3nt: TGTGCCAGCAGTTACGGGGCCACTGAAGCTTTCTTT; CDR3aa: CASSYGATEAFF
j_gene: TRBJ1-3; d_gene: NA; v_gene: TRBV7-2; abundance: NA; len: 17; CDR3nt: TGTGCCAGCAGCAAACATTCAGCGAGGAGCTCTGGAAACACCATATATTTT; CDR3aa: CASSKHSARSSGNTIYF
j_gene: TRBJ1-4; d_gene: NA; v_gene: TRBV9; abundance: NA; len: 16; CDR3nt: TGTGCCAGCAGCGCCGGGACACGGAGCGTTAATGAAAAACTGTTTTTT; CDR3aa: CASSAGTRSVNEKLFF
j_gene: TRBJ1-1; d_gene: NA; v_gene: TRBV5-4; abundance: NA; len: 15; CDR3nt: TGTGCCAGCAGCGCCTACTCGAATTCGAACACTGAAGCTTTCTTT; CDR3aa: CASSAYSNSNTEAFF